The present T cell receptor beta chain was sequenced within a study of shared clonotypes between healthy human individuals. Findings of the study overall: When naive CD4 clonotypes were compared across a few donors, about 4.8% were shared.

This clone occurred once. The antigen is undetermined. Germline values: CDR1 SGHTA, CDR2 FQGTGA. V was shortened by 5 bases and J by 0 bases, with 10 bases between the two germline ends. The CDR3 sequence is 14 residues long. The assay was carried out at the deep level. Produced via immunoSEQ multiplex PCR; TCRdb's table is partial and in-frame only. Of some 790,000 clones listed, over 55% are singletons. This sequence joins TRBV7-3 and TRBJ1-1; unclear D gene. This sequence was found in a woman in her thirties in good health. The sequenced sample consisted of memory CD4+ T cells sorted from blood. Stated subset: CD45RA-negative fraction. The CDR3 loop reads CASSVSSMNTEAFF. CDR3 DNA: TGTGCCAGCAGCGTAAGTAGCATGAACACTGAAGCTTTCTTT.